This is a list of T cell receptor beta chains from one sample in a study of response to subunit inactivated influenza vaccine. TCRdb redid the calling of the RT-PCR reads with MiXCR, one entry per CDR3 protein. The profile shows over 400,000 distinct CDR3 sequences, approximately 11% of them singletons. The sequences come from PBMCs from blood, collected 45 days after vaccination. The receptors derive from a man in his fifties who received an inactivated influenza vaccine. The CDR3 runs from the conserved cysteine through the conserved F or W.

J gene: TRBJ2-1; V gene: TRBV20-1; CDR3 protein: CSAQPGLGYNEQFF
J gene: TRBJ2-3; V gene: TRBV29-1; CDR3 protein: CSVVDRGQGDTQYF
J gene: TRBJ1-5; V gene: TRBV7-6; CDR3 protein: CASSLGQGTGQPQHF
J gene: TRBJ2-7; V gene: TRBV5-1; CDR3 protein: CASSLEGQPEQYF
J gene: TRBJ2-3; V gene: TRBV5-5; CDR3 protein: CASSLDAGATDTQYF
J gene: TRBJ2-7; V gene: TRBV10-3; CDR3 protein: CAISSGTSGNEQYF
J gene: TRBJ2-1; V gene: TRBV5-6; CDR3 protein: CASSRLAGANEQFF
J gene: TRBJ1-1; V gene: TRBV5-5; CDR3 protein: CASSFGRVNTEAFF
J gene: TRBJ2-1; V gene: TRBV3-1; CDR3 protein: CASSQDGQYNEQFF
J gene: TRBJ2-5; V gene: TRBV27; CDR3 protein: CASSSQLASQETQYF
J gene: TRBJ2-5; V gene: TRBV5-1; CDR3 protein: CASSFNQQGALETQYF
J gene: TRBJ2-5; V gene: TRBV12-3/TRBV12-4; CDR3 protein: CASSLALVDQETQYF
J gene: TRBJ2-3; V gene: TRBV10-3; CDR3 protein: CAISDWGQGMSDTQYF
J gene: TRBJ1-2; V gene: TRBV11-2; CDR3 protein: CASSRTGSPSGYTF
J gene: TRBJ2-7; V gene: TRBV5-1; CDR3 protein: CASSFGTDYEQYF
J gene: TRBJ1-5; V gene: TRBV20-1; CDR3 protein: CSARGEGRVWGNQPQHF
J gene: TRBJ2-5; V gene: TRBV12-3/TRBV12-4; CDR3 protein: CASSSRDRFSQETQYF
J gene: TRBJ1-1; V gene: TRBV12-3/TRBV12-4; CDR3 protein: CASSLSRPGVEAFF
J gene: TRBJ2-3; V gene: TRBV7-2; CDR3 protein: CASSKRPGLDTQYF
J gene: TRBJ2-6; V gene: TRBV10-3; CDR3 protein: CAITRSGGDGANVLTF
J gene: TRBJ2-7; V gene: TRBV5-1; CDR3 protein: CASSPGGGHSPYEQYF
J gene: TRBJ2-3; V gene: TRBV27; CDR3 protein: CASRSTSDTQYF
J gene: TRBJ1-1; V gene: TRBV12-3/TRBV12-4; CDR3 protein: CASSYTGYTEAFF
J gene: TRBJ1-6; V gene: TRBV20-1; CDR3 protein: CSARERGVNSPLHF
J gene: TRBJ2-1; V gene: TRBV6-2/TRBV6-3; CDR3 protein: CASSYKTSPYNEQFF
J gene: TRBJ2-7; V gene: TRBV4-1; CDR3 protein: CASSQGGLRDSLSYEQYF
J gene: TRBJ2-1; V gene: TRBV3-1; CDR3 protein: CASSSAGGEQFF
J gene: TRBJ2-7; V gene: TRBV5-1; CDR3 protein: CASSPDTGPHLYEQYF
J gene: TRBJ2-1; V gene: TRBV12-3/TRBV12-4; CDR3 protein: CASKGGSGSLFRSEQFF
J gene: TRBJ2-3; V gene: TRBV7-9; CDR3 protein: CASSPRGTLSTDTQYF
J gene: TRBJ2-3; V gene: TRBV10-3; CDR3 protein: CAISPGGARTDTQYF
J gene: TRBJ2-1; V gene: TRBV18; CDR3 protein: CASSPPNRPAEQQFF
J gene: TRBJ2-3; V gene: TRBV11-2; CDR3 protein: CASSMGPTPTDTQYF